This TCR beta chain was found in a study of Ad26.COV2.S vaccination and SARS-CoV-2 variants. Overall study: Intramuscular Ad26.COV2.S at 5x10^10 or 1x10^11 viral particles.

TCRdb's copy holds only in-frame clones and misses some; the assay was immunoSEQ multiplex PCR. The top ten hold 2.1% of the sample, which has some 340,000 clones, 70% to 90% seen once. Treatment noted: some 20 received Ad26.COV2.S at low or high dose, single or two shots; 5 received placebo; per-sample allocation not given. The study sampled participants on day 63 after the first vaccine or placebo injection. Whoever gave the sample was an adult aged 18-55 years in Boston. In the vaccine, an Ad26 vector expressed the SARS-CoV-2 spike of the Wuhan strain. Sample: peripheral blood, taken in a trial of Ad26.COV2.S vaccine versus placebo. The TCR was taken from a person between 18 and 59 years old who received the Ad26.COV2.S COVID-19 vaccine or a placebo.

The CDR3 sequence: CASSTRAPGDRDEQFF. In DNA, the CDR3 is TGCGCCAGCAGCACCCGGGCCCCTGGAGATCGGGATGAGCAGTTCTTC. V and J are TRBV5-1 and TRBJ2-1, with D hard to call. The CDR3 consists of 16 residues. From germline, CDR1 is SGHRS and CDR2 YFSETQ. The germline V and J ends were trimmed by 4 bases and 8 bases, with 22 bases remaining between them.